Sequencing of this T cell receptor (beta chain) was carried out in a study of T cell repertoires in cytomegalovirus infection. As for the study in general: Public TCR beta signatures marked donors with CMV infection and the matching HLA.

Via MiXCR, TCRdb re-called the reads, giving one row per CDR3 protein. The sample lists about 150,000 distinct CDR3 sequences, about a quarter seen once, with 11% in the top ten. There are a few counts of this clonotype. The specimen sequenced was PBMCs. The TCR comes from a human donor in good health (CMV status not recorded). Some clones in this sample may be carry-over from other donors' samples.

The CDR3 region has the DNA TGCGCCAGCAGCCAAGAGTTGGAGACTAGCGGGAGTAATGAGCAGTTCTTC. It codes for CASSQELETSGSNEQFF. The V call is TRBV4-3, the J call TRBJ2-1, with 12 bases that match TRBD2. Trimming at V came to 0 bases and at J to 7 bases, leaving 7 bases not matched to a gene. The germline V gene has CDR1 LGHNA and CDR2 YSLEER. There are 17 residues in the CDR3.